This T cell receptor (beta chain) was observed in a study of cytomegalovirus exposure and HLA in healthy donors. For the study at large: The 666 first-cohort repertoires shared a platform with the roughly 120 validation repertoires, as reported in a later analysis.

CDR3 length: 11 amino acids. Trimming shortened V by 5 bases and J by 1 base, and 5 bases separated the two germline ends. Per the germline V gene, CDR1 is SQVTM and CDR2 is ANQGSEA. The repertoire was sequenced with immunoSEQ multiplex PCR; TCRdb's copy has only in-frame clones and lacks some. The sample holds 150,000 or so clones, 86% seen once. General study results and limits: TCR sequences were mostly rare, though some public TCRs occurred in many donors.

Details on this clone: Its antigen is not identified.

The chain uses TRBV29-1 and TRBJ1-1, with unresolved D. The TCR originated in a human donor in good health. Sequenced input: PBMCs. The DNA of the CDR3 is TGCAGCGTTCGGAGGAACACTGAAGCTTTCTTT. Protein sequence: CSVRRNTEAFF.